A selection of T cell receptor beta chains follows, all from one sample in a study of control samples from healthy donors and cancer patients. Only in-frame clones appear in the TCRdb table, and some are missing; sequencing was by immunoSEQ multiplex PCR. The sample's table shows 150,000 to 200,000 clones. Sequencing input: blood. Every receptor here comes from a woman in her 30s in good health. CDR3s include the opening cysteine and the closing phenylalanine or tryptophan. D genes are given only for firm matches.

j_call v_call d_call cdr3_aa cdr3_nt
TRBJ1-2 TRBV29-1 - CSGLEPGLSSYTF TGCAGCGGGCTGGAACCGGGCCTATCAAGCTACACCTTC
TRBJ1-6 TRBV25-1 - CASRADSYYNSPLHF TGTGCCAGCAGAGCGGACAGCTATTATAATTCACCCCTCCACTTT
TRBJ1-4 TRBV30 - CAWRLQEGEKLFF TGTGCCTGGAGGTTACAGGAAGGGGAAAAACTGTTTTTT
TRBJ2-3 TRBV4-3 - CASSQEPAATTDTQYF TGCGCCAGCAGCCAAGAACCAGCGGCTACCACAGATACGCAGTATTTT
TRBJ1-4 TRBV12-3/TRBV12-4 TRBD1 CASSLRQGEKLFF TGTGCCAGCAGTTTAAGACAGGGGGAAAAACTGTTTTTT
TRBJ1-5 TRBV4-2 - CASSQGNAQPQHF TGTGCCAGCAGCCAAGGAAACGCTCAGCCCCAGCATTTT
TRBJ2-2 TRBV27 - CASSYSPPQTTGELFF TGTGCCAGCAGTTACTCTCCGCCCCAGACCACCGGGGAGCTGTTTTTT
TRBJ2-3 TRBV25-1 - CASSGHPDSTDTQYF TGTGCCAGCAGTGGACATCCCGACAGCACAGATACGCAGTATTTT
TRBJ2-2 TRBV27 - CASSFTPLGQPGTGELFF TGTGCCAGCAGTTTCACCCCTCTTGGGCAGCCGGGCACCGGGGAGCTGTTTTTT
TRBJ2-3 TRBV18 - CASSPTSGWYLTDTQYF TGTGCCAGCTCACCAACGTCAGGGTGGTACCTCACAGATACGCAGTATTTT
TRBJ2-1 TRBV10-3 TRBD2 CAISAKLAGGYNEQFF TGTGCCATCAGTGCGAAACTAGCGGGGGGGTACAATGAGCAGTTCTTC
TRBJ1-2 TRBV5-1 - CASSLEGGGIGGYTF TGCGCCAGCAGCTTGGAAGGAGGGGGAATAGGTGGCTACACCTTC
TRBJ1-6 TRBV18 TRBD1 CASSPSRDRANSPLHF TGTGCCAGCTCACCATCCCGGGACAGGGCTAATTCACCCCTCCACTTT
TRBJ1-2 TRBV6-5 TRBD1 CASSSGGTGEYGYTF TGTGCCAGCAGTTCAGGAGGGACAGGAGAATATGGCTACACCTTC
TRBJ1-2 TRBV29-1 - CSVEDQAGVRGGYTF TGCAGCGTTGAAGATCAGGCAGGGGTAAGGGGCGGCTACACCTTC
TRBJ1-1 TRBV19 TRBD1 CASRTGALNTEAFF TGTGCCAGTAGAACAGGGGCGCTGAACACTGAAGCTTTCTTT
TRBJ1-2 TRBV28 - CASTQGVYGYTF TGTGCCAGCACCCAGGGTGTCTATGGCTACACCTTC
TRBJ2-3 TRBV13 - CASSLGRDTQYF TGTGCCAGCAGCTTAGGCAGAGATACGCAGTATTTT
TRBJ2-5 TRBV28 TRBD2 CASSKRGGRETQYF TGTGCCAGCAGTAAGCGGGGGGGCCGGGAGACCCAGTACTTC
TRBJ1-2 TRBV5-1 - CASGKGTGYGYTF TGCGCCAGTGGGAAGGGGACGGGGTATGGCTACACCTTC
TRBJ2-3 TRBV7-3 TRBD2 CASSLLGGSTDTQYF TGTGCCAGCAGCTTATTGGGGGGGAGCACAGATACGCAGTATTTT
TRBJ2-7 TRBV4-1 TRBD2 CASSSSGSSYEQYF TGCGCCAGCAGTTCCAGCGGGAGCTCCTACGAGCAGTACTTC
TRBJ1-2 TRBV28 - CASRITDSGFYGYTF TGTGCCAGCAGGATCACCGACAGCGGGTTCTATGGCTACACCTTC
TRBJ1-1 TRBV19 TRBD1 CATSRPQGAGSTEAFF TGTGCCACCTCCAGGCCACAGGGGGCAGGTAGCACTGAAGCTTTCTTT
TRBJ2-7 TRBV7-9 TRBD1 CASSRDSSYEQYF TGTGCCAGCAGCCGGGACAGCTCCTACGAGCAGTACTTC
TRBJ1-1 TRBV5-6 TRBD1 CASIAGQGRDTEAFF TGTGCCAGCATAGCGGGACAGGGGAGGGACACTGAAGCTTTCTTT
TRBJ1-1 TRBV6-5 - CASSLQGLNTEAFF TGTGCCAGCAGCTTACAGGGCTTGAACACTGAAGCTTTCTTT
TRBJ2-7 TRBV28 TRBD2 CASRVGHRKGSGGYEQYF TGTGCCAGCCGCGTAGGTCACAGAAAAGGGTCGGGGGGTTACGAGCAGTACTTC
TRBJ1-1 TRBV19 TRBD1 CATQTGYEAFF TGTGCCACCCAGACAGGGTATGAAGCTTTCTTT
TRBJ1-2 TRBV28 TRBD1 CALAGGARGGYTF TGTGCTTTGGCAGGGGGCGCACGAGGTGGCTACACCTTC
TRBJ1-5 TRBV6-2/TRBV6-3 - CASSYLGAGNQPQHF TGTGCCAGCAGTTATCTAGGAGCGGGCAATCAGCCCCAGCATTTT
TRBJ1-5 TRBV6-5 - CASAGQLGGNQPQHF TGTGCCAGCGCTGGACAGTTAGGCGGCAATCAGCCCCAGCATTTT
TRBJ1-1 TRBV19 TRBD1 CASSSRPGTGVTEAFF TGTGCCAGTAGTTCGCGTCCCGGGACAGGGGTTACTGAAGCTTTCTTT
TRBJ2-7 TRBV13 - CASSLRLDYEQYF TGTGCCAGCAGCTTACGGTTAGACTACGAGCAGTACTTC
TRBJ1-4 TRBV27 - CASSLRPNEKLFF TGTGCCAGCAGTCTTAGGCCTAATGAAAAACTGTTTTTT
TRBJ1-1 TRBV10-2 TRBD1 CASSERQGTAEAFF TGCGCCAGCAGTGAGCGGCAGGGGACAGCTGAAGCTTTCTTT
TRBJ2-3 TRBV9 TRBD2 CASSGDLAGDHTDTQYF TGTGCCAGCAGCGGAGACTTAGCGGGGGACCACACAGATACGCAGTATTTT
TRBJ1-3 TRBV18 - CASSPPPSAGNTIYF TGTGCCAGCTCACCACCGCCTAGTGCAGGAAACACCATATATTTT
TRBJ1-1 TRBV6-6 - CASTPGGNTEAFF TGTGCCAGCACCCCGGGGGGGAACACTGAAGCTTTCTTT
TRBJ1-6 TRBV28 - CASRLRVTVHSPLHF TGTGCCAGCAGGTTGAGGGTAACAGTTCATTCACCCCTCCACTTT
TRBJ1-2 TRBV5-1 TRBD1 CASSPRTGEGYTF TGCGCCAGCAGCCCACGGACAGGGGAAGGCTACACCTTC
TRBJ1-2 TRBV6-5 - CASRPIYRENYGYTF TGTGCCAGCAGGCCGATTTACAGGGAAAACTATGGCTACACCTTC
TRBJ1-2 TRBV27 - CASSIRPRGVYGYTF TGTGCCAGCAGTATCCGGCCCAGGGGTGTCTATGGCTACACCTTC
TRBJ1-2 TRBV7-9 - CASSGYSGYTF TGTGCCAGCAGCGGGTATAGTGGCTACACCTTC
TRBJ2-7 TRBV9 TRBD2 CASSYSGDSYEQYF TGTGCCAGCAGCTATAGCGGGGACTCCTACGAGCAGTACTTC
TRBJ2-7 TRBV4-2 TRBD1 CASSQARQGQTYEQYF TGTGCCAGCAGCCAAGCCCGACAGGGCCAAACGTACGAGCAGTACTTC
TRBJ2-7 TRBV28 - CASSLSPSGGLPESYEQYF TGTGCCAGCAGTTTATCTCCCTCGGGGGGCCTCCCAGAGTCCTACGAGCAGTACTTC
TRBJ1-6 TRBV7-3 - CASSLTGRENSPLHF TGTGCCAGCAGCTTAACGGGACGGGAAAATTCACCCCTCCACTTT
TRBJ1-1 TRBV7-2 TRBD1 CASSFQTGMTEAFF TGTGCCAGCAGCTTTCAGACAGGGATGACTGAAGCTTTCTTT
TRBJ1-6 TRBV11-2 TRBD1 CASSFLKEARGLSSPLHF TGTGCCAGCAGCTTTTTAAAAGAGGCCAGGGGGCTGAGTTCACCCCTCCACTTT
TRBJ1-5 TRBV18 - CASSPITVGGGNQPQHF TGTGCCAGCTCACCGATTACGGTAGGGGGAGGGAATCAGCCCCAGCATTTT
TRBJ2-5 TRBV27 - CASSLGIGARETQYF TGTGCCAGCAGTTTGGGTATAGGGGCTCGGGAGACCCAGTACTTC
TRBJ2-7 TRBV12-3/TRBV12-4 TRBD1 CASRGQVTSEQYF TGTGCCAGCAGGGGACAGGTCACCTCCGAGCAGTACTTC
TRBJ2-1 TRBV5-4 TRBD2 CASSPDWASGAGSEQFF TGTGCCAGCAGCCCAGATTGGGCTAGCGGGGCAGGAAGTGAGCAGTTCTTC
TRBJ2-5 TRBV5-1 TRBD2 CASSLGASGGLETQYF TGCGCCAGCAGCCTGGGGGCTAGCGGGGGCTTAGAGACCCAGTACTTC
TRBJ1-6 TRBV25-1 - CASSSGGSYNSPLHF TGTGCCAGCAGTTCCGGCGGGTCCTATAATTCACCCCTCCACTTT
TRBJ1-3 TRBV7-2 - CASSLASGGRGNTIYF TGTGCCAGCAGCTTAGCTTCCGGGGGGCGAGGAAACACCATATATTTT